This T cell receptor beta chain was documented in a study of identical twins. In TCRdb, the 5' RACE reads were re-called with MiXCR into one record per CDR3 protein. The data show roughly 500,000 distinct CDR3 sequences, less than 25% seen once. The CDR3 extends over 16 amino acids. Germline lookup yields CDR1 MNHEY and CDR2 SVGAGI. V was trimmed by 2 bases and J by 5 bases, leaving 18 bases between them. The sample was also linked to a second study, of T cells expressing NK-cell markers. That source adds: Dominant NKG2C+ clonotypes were found to form about 1.0-7.5% of CD8+ T cells in six donors.

The clonotype originates from a woman between 18 and 29 years old in good health. The chain employs TRBV6-5 and TRBJ1-2; TRBD1 might be the D (5 bases). Source material: CD4+ T cells sorted from blood. In nucleotides, the CDR3 is TGTGCCAGCAGTTACCTAACTCCGGGACGCCATTATGGCTACACCTTC. Its protein is CASSYLTPGRHYGYTF.